This TCR beta chain was retrieved from a study of cytomegalovirus exposure and HLA in healthy donors. Study conclusions and caveats: Analyzed later, association rates of TCRs varied across HLA loci, with DRB1 most and HLA-C fewest. TCR beta V- and J-gene trimming, according to a later analysis, was linked to a missense DCLRE1C variant.

Between the trimmed V and J ends, which lost 3 bases and 5 bases, there was a span of 9 bases. There are 13 residues in the CDR3. CDR1 and CDR2 (germline): SGHRS, YFSETQ. PCR primers comprised 60 Vbeta and 13 Jbeta primers. This table comes from immunoSEQ multiplex PCR, and its TCRdb copy is limited to in-frame clones, with some not included. The profile covers under 150,000 clones, with roughly four fifths appearing a single time and around 1.8% taken by the ten largest. Only one count was recorded for this clone. Its antigen is still unknown. The TCR sequence derives from a female donor in good health and CMV-seropositive. Material for sequencing was PBMCs. This chain links TRBV5-1 with TRBJ2-1; D possibly corresponds to TRBD1 (6 bases). The CDR3 nucleotides are TGCGCCAGCAGCTCCGGGACACACAATGAGCAGTTCTTC. The encoded protein is CASSSGTHNEQFF. The complete variable domain, with remaining parts taken from reference TRBV5-1 and TRBJ2-1, reads KAGVTQTPRYLIKTRGQQVTLSCSPISGHRSVSWYQQTPGQGLQFLFEYFSETQRNKGNFPGRFSGRQFSNSRSEMNVSTLELGDSALYLCASSSGTHNEQFFGPGTRLTVL.